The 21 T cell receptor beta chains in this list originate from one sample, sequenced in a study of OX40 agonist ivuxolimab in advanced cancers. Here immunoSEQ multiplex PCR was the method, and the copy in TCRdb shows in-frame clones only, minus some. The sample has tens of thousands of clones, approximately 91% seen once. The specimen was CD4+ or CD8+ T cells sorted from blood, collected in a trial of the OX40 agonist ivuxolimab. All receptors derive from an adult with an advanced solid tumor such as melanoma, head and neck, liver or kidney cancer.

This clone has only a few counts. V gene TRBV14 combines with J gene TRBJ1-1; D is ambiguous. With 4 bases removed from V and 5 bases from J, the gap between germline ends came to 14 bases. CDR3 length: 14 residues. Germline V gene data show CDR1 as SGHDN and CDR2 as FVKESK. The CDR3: CASSRWRIRTEAFF. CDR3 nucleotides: TGTGCCAGCAGCCGTTGGAGGATAAGGACTGAAGCTTTCTTT. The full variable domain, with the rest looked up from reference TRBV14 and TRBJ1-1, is EAGVTQFPSHSVIEKGQTVTLRCDPISGHDNLYWYRRVMGKEIKFLLHFVKESKQDESGMPNNRFLAERTGGTYSTLKVQPAELEDSGVYFCASSRWRIRTEAFFGQGTRLTVV.

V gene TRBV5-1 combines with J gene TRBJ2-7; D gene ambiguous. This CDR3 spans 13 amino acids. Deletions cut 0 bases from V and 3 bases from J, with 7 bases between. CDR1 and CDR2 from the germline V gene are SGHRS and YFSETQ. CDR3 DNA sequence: TGCGCCAGCAGCTTGGTCCCAGACTACGAGCAGTACTTC. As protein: CASSLVPDYEQYF.

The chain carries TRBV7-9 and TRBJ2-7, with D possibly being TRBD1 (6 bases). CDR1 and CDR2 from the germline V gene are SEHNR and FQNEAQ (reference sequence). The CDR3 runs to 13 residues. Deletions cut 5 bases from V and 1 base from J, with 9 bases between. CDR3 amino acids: CASSQGGSYEQYF. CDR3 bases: TGTGCCAGCAGCCAAGGGGGTTCCTACGAGCAGTACTTC. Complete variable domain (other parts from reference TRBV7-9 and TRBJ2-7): DTGVSQNPRHKITKRGQNVTFRCDPISEHNRLYWYRQTLGQGPEFLTYFQNEAQLEKSRLLSDRFSAERPKGSFSTLEIQRTEQGDSAMYLCASSQGGSYEQYFGPGTRLTVT.

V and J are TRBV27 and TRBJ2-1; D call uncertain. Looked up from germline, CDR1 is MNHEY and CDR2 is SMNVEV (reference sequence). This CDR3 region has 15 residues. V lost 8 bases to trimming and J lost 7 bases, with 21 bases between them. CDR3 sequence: CASSPGLSVQNEQFF. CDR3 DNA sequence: TGTGCCAGCTCCCCCGGGCTTAGTGTGCAAAATGAGCAGTTCTTC.

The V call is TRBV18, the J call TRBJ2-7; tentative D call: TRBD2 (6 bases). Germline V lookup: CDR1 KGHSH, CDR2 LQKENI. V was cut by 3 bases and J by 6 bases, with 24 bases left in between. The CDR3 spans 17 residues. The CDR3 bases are TGTGCCAGCTCACCTTTCCCGGGGGACTCGGTCCTTGGCGAGCAGTACTTC. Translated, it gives CASSPFPGDSVLGEQYF.

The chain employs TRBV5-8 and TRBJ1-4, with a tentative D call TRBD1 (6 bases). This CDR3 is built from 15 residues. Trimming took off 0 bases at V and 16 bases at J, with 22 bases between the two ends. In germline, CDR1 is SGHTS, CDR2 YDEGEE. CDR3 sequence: CASSLEGVNGETPFF. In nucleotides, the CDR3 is TGTGCCAGCAGCTTGGAGGGGGTTAACGGGGAAACCCCGTTTTTT.

For the CDR3, the DNA is TGTGCCAGTAGTATAGGCTCCTCGACAGGGGGGTCCTACAATGAGCAGTTCTTC. It translates to CASSIGSSTGGSYNEQFF. The chain uses TRBV19 and TRBJ2-1; 9 nucleotides align to TRBD1. V was pared by 1 base and J by 1 base, with 8 bases of the junction left unmatched. From germline, CDR1 is LNHDA and CDR2 SQIVND (reference sequence). This CDR3 has 18 residues.

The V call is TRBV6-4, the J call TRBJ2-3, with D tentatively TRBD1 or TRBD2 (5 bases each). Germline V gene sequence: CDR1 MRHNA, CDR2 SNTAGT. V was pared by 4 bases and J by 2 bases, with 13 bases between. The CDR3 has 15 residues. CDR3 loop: CASSAGARFTDTQYF. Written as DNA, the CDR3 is TGTGCCAGCAGTGCCGGGGCGCGGTTCACAGATACGCAGTATTTT.

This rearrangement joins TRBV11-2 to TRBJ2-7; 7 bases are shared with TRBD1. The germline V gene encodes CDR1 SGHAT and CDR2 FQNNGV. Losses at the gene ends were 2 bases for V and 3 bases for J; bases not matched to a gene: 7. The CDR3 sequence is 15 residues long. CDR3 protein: CASSLLGGEFYEQYF. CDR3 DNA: TGTGCCAGCAGCTTATTAGGGGGCGAATTCTACGAGCAGTACTTC.

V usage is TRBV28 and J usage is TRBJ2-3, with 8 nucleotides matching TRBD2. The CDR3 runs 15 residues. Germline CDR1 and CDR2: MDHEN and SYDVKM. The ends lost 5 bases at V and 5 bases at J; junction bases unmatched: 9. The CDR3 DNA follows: TGTGCCAGCAGTCCGACTAGCGCTGACTTAGATACGCAGTATTTT. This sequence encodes CASSPTSADLDTQYF.

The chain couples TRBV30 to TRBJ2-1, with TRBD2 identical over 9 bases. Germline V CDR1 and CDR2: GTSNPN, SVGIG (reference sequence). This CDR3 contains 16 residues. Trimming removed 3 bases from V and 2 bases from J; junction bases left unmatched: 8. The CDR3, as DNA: TGTGCCTGGAGGGGAGCGGGAGGCCTACCCTACAATGAGCAGTTCTTC. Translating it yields CAWRGAGGLPYNEQFF.

CDR3 nucleotides: TGTGCCAGCAGCTTTAGGGACAGGGAATACGAGCAGTACTTC. Its protein product is CASSFRDREYEQYF. The chain joins TRBV5-4 to TRBJ2-7; TRBD1 matches at 9 bases. The V gene end was trimmed by 2 bases and the J gene end by 4 bases; junction bases not matched to a gene: 4. The CDR3 length is 14 residues. CDR1 is SGHNT and CDR2 is YYREEE in the germline V gene (reference sequence).

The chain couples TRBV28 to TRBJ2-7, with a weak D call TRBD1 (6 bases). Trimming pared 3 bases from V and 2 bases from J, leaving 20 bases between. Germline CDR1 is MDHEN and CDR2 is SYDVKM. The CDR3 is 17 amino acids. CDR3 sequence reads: CASSFNEQGPRTYEQYF. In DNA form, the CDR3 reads TGTGCCAGCAGTTTCAACGAACAGGGACCGAGGACCTACGAGCAGTACTTC.

CDR3 in amino acids: CASSQDQGDWTWGELFF. The CDR3, as DNA: TGCGCCAGCAGCCAAGACCAAGGGGACTGGACATGGGGGGAGCTGTTTTTT. The chain couples TRBV4-3 to TRBJ2-2, with D perhaps TRBD2 (6 bases). V gave up 0 bases and J gave up 8 bases, with 19 bases separating them. Germline V lookup: CDR1 LGHNA, CDR2 YSLEER. The length of the CDR3 is 17 residues.

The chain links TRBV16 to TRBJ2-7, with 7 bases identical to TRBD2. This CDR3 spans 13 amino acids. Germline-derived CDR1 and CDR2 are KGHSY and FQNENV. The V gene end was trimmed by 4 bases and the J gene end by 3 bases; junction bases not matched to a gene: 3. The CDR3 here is CASSLWEGYEQYF. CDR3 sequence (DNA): TGTGCCAGCAGCCTATGGGAGGGCTACGAGCAGTACTTC.

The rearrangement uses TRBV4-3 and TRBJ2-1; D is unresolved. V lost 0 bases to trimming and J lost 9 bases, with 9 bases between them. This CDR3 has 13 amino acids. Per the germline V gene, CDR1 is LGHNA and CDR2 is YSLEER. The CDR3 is CASSQDRYVEQFF. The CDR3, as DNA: TGCGCCAGCAGCCAAGATCGGTACGTTGAGCAGTTCTTC.

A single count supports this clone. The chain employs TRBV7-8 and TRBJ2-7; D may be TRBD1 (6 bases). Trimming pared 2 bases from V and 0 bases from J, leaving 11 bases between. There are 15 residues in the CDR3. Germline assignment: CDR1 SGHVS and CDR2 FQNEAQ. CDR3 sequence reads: CASSLRQVDSYEQYF. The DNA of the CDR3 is TGTGCCAGCAGCTTAAGACAGGTTGACTCCTACGAGCAGTACTTC.

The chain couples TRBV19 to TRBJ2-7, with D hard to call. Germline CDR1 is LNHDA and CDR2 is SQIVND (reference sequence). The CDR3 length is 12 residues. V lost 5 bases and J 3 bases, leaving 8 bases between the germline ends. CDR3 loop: CASSFIGYEQYF. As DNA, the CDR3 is TGTGCCAGTAGTTTTATCGGCTACGAGCAGTACTTC.

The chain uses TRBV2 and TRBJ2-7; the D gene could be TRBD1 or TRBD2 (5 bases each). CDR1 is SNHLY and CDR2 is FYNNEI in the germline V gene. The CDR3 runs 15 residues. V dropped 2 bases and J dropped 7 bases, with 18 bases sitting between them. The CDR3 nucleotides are TGTGCCAGCAGTGAAACCACCGGGGCCGGGGAGGAGCAGTACTTC. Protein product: CASSETTGAGEEQYF.

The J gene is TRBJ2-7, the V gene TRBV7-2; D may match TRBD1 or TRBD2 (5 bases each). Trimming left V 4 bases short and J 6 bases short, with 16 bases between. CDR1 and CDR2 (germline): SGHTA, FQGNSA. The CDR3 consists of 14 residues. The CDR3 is CASSSPGAAIEQYF. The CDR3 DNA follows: TGTGCCAGCAGCTCCCCCGGGGCAGCCATCGAGCAGTACTTC.

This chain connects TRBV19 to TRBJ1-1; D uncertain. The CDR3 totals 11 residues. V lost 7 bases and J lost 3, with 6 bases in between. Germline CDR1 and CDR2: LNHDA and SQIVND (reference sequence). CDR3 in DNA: TGTGCCAGTACCTCATACACTGAAGCTTTCTTT. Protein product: CASTSYTEAFF.